This T cell receptor (beta chain) was captured in a study of blood T cell repertoires in COVID-19 (dated by TCRdb to between 2020 and 2021). For the wider study: Samples covering the acute and convalescent phases of COVID-19 were provided by collaborators in the United States, Italy and Spain. The prospective study material was composed of cDNA or gDNA derived from T cells, B-cell-depleted T cells, or PBMCs. Deeply sampled blood TCRbeta repertoires from subjects exposed to, actively infected with, or recovered from COVID-19 were included in the dataset. The repertoires were made available in a free public database intended to serve as a resource for research on the immune response to SARS-CoV-2. The samples were drawn from the first 160 participants of the ongoing ImmuneRACE study and from roughly 1,300 subjects provided by 6 global collaborators. Sample metadata almost always included a de-identified subject ID, COVID-19 status, age in years and sex. Where available, HLA class I and class II types were obtained from metadata supplied by the sample provider rather than from assay-based typing. The study at large found these results: The quantity of clinical and demographic metadata differed by source and by participant and was supplied without curation.

TCRbeta CDR3 regions were amplified from genomic DNA by means of the immunoSEQ Assay, a bias-controlled multiplex PCR. The authors' pipeline ran thus. The number of nucleated cells in each sample was estimated by amplification of reference gene primers within the assay. Sequence reads were collapsed and filtered to measure the absolute abundance of every unique TCRbeta CDR3 rearrangement. For each sample, productive Simpson clonality was calculated by taking the square root of Simpson's diversity index across productive rearrangements. The immuneACCESS repertoire file appears here via TCRdb, limited to in-frame rearrangements. These files lack a portion of the clones; in checked studies, under half of the deficit traces to unresolved V genes, and the cause of the others is not known. D and trimming come from the DNA, and the V and J calls and clone size come from that table. This sample comprises roughly 120,000 clones, approximately 84% of them detected only once. Around 1.9% of the sample is taken by the ten largest.

The germline V gene (reference sequence) yields LGHDT for CDR1 and YNNKEL for CDR2. V and J lose 1 base and 4 bases, and a span of 10 bases separates them. There are 14 amino acids in the CDR3, from cysteine to phenylalanine inclusive. Only the CDR3 DNA stays, 42 bases, in frame from base 1. On this clone itself: No antigen is known for it. No clone much larger than this one lies a single base away; base qualities are absent.

Whole blood was collected in K2EDTA tubes by collaborating institutions according to the institutions' own protocols. For TCRbeta analysis, collaborators shipped samples as frozen whole blood, isolated PBMCs, or DNA extracted from either of those sample types. The clonotype comes from a man in his sixties or seventies with acute or convalescent COVID-19. Recombination linked TRBV3-1 (or the pseudogene TRBV3-2) to TRBJ1-2; TRBD1 might be the D gene, on 6 matching bases. The sample taken for sequencing was peripheral blood. The CDR3 protein sequence reads: CASSQGGHLYGYTF. The DNA reads TGTGCCAGCAGCCAAGGGGGACACCTCTATGGCTACACCTTC.